This TCR beta chain was identified in a study of Graves' ophthalmopathy and Graves' hyperthyroidism. Amplifying from RNA transcripts, the study obtained TCR beta CDR3 regions. HTBI primers primed a first-round RT-PCR, and a second-round multiplex PCR followed. TCRdb independently ran MiXCR on the multiplex PCR reads; one entry per CDR3 protein. Found here are about 24,000 distinct CDR3 sequences, approximately 48% of them singletons; the top ten hold approximately 6.7%. PBMCs stemmed from roughly 9.4 ml of fresh peripheral blood. This clonotype was seen many times. The CDR3 has 16 amino acids. V trimming: 4 bases; J trimming: 7 bases; junction bases outside the gene matches: 11. The germline V gene has CDR1 KGHSH and CDR2 LQKENI.

The source material was peripheral blood. The clonotype comes from an adult woman with stable Graves' hyperthyroidism. J is TRBJ2-1 and V is TRBV18, with TRBD2 matching over 9 bases. The CDR3 region is CASSHRLAGRQNEQFF. DNA of the CDR3: TGTGCCAGCTCACATCGGCTAGCGGGACGTCAAAATGAGCAGTTCTTC.